This T cell receptor (beta chain) was documented in a study of blood T cell repertoires in COVID-19. Study summary: Italy, Spain and the United States were the sources of the convalescent and acute COVID-19 samples. Sources were T cells, B-cell-depleted T cells, or PBMCs; the material itself was cDNA or gDNA.

Original processing methods: Counts of nucleated cells, estimated from reference gene primer amplification, were obtained. Profiled with immunoSEQ multiplex PCR; TCRdb holds only in-frame clones, not every one. V, J and clone size reflect that table, while D and trimming were determined from the DNA. The table records 160,000 or so clones, 80% of them present only once. With 2 bases clipped from V and 4 bases from J, the junction kept 3 bases outside the gene matches. The length of the CDR3 is 14 residues. Germline V lookup: CDR1 MNHEY, CDR2 SVGAGI. V and J are TRBV6-5 and TRBJ1-2; 8 bases agree with TRBD1. What was sequenced was peripheral blood. The TCR was taken from a man in his fifties or sixties with acute or convalescent COVID-19. The CDR3 DNA reads TGTGCCAGCAGTTACGGGACAGGCCTCTATGGCTACACCTTC. Translating gives CASSYGTGLYGYTF.